These 4 T cell receptor beta chains came from one sample sequenced in a study of blood T cells in healthy people across ages. A second 7 to 11 cycle PCR used barcoded and J-beta primers. MiXCR, run by TCRdb on the 5' RACE reads, gives a single entry per CDR3 protein. The sample holds about 590,000 distinct CDR3 sequences, 25% to 35% seen once. The specimen was blood. The receptor set was obtained from a woman aged 80 or over in good health.

This clonotype was seen many times. The J gene is TRBJ2-3, the V gene TRBV7-8; 9 nucleotides align to TRBD2. Germline V gene data show CDR1 as SGHVS and CDR2 as FQNEAQ. V shed 1 base, J shed 2 bases, and the junction held 7 bases outside the gene matches. The CDR3 extends over 17 amino acids. In DNA, the CDR3 is TGTGCCAGCAGCTTAGGGCTAGCGGGGACATTCACAGATACGCAGTATTTT. This translates into CASSLGLAGTFTDTQYF.

This chain connects TRBV20-1 to TRBJ1-1; 7 positions agree with TRBD1. CDR3 size: 13 residues. V lost 2 bases to trimming and J lost 8 bases; unmatched junction nucleotides: 8. Germline CDR1 reads DFQATT; CDR2 reads SNEGSKA (reference sequence). This CDR3 reads CSARSRGRQEAFF. CDR3 bases: TGCAGTGCTAGATCGAGGGGGCGGCAGGAAGCTTTCTTT.

This clonotype was observed once. The gene calls are TRBV19 and TRBJ2-1, with 9 nucleotides matching TRBD1. The germline V gene encodes CDR1 LNHDA and CDR2 SQIVND (reference sequence). V trimming: 2 bases; J trimming: 7 bases; junction bases outside the gene matches: 3. This CDR3 contains 14 residues. The CDR3, as DNA: TGTGCCAGTAGTATAACAGGGGGCTCGAATGAGCAGTTCTTC. Translated: CASSITGGSNEQFF.

This clonotype showed up just a few times. Sequence at one end of the junction differs from germline and may be a read error. This chain connects TRBV12-3 or TRBV12-4 to TRBJ1-2; 9 bases match TRBD1. This CDR3 has 15 amino acids. The CDR3 DNA reads TGTGCCGGCAGCCGAACAGGGGGCGTACAGTATGGCTACACCTTC. The encoded protein is CAGSRTGGVQYGYTF.